This TCR beta chain was identified during a study of cytomegalovirus exposure and HLA in healthy donors. Study-wide context: When 398 donors were genotyped, about 81% of them were found to fall in the Caucasian-associated ancestry cluster.

Looked up from germline, CDR1 is MNHNS and CDR2 is SASEGT. There are 14 residues in the CDR3. V was clipped by 6 bases and J by 1 base, with 13 bases between them. PCR used 60 Vbeta primers and 13 Jbeta primers. Sequencing was performed with immunoSEQ multiplex PCR; in TCRdb, only in-frame clones are kept and a portion is missing. The sample contains about 140,000 clones, 82% of which appear only once. This sequence joins TRBV6-1 and TRBJ2-7, with a weak D call TRBD1 (7 bases). This TCR was recovered from a young man in good health and CMV-seropositive. Sequencing input: PBMCs. The CDR3 DNA is TGTGCCAGCAGCCCCCAGGGGGGATCCTACGAGCAGTACTTC. Amino acid sequence: CASSPQGGSYEQYF.